The rows below give T cell receptor beta chains drawn from one sample of a study of T cell clonotyping in hematopoietic cell transplantation. Measured with immunoSEQ multiplex PCR; TCRdb has only the in-frame clones, and not every one. The sample holds around 24,000 clones, roughly 84% seen once. Here the sequenced sample was peripheral blood mononuclear cells, taken before stem cell transplant. The source is a woman aged 55-69 years with acute myeloid leukemia. Some clones in this sample may be carry-over from other donors' samples. The CDR3 runs from the conserved cysteine through the conserved F or W. The D gene is left open where the match is weak. Clone size is stated in some rows and not others, as once, few, many or a class when expanded.

abundance: -; v_gene: TRBV7-2; j_gene: TRBJ2-7; d_gene: -; CDR3aa: CASSLAWDEQYF; CDR3nt: TGTGCCAGCAGCTTAGCGTGGGACGAGCAGTACTTC
abundance: -; v_gene: TRBV4-2; j_gene: TRBJ1-6; d_gene: TRBD1; CDR3aa: CASSQEDREGSPLHF; CDR3nt: TGTGCCAGCAGCCAAGAAGACAGGGAGGGCTCACCCCTCCACTTT
abundance: -; v_gene: TRBV29-1; j_gene: TRBJ1-5; d_gene: -; CDR3aa: CSVTTGDGQPQHF; CDR3nt: TGCAGCGTAACCACAGGCGACGGACAGCCCCAGCATTTT
abundance: -; v_gene: TRBV5-4; j_gene: TRBJ2-7; d_gene: TRBD2; CDR3aa: CASSSPSGGNEQYF; CDR3nt: TGTGCCAGCAGCTCCCCCTCGGGAGGCAACGAGCAGTACTTC
abundance: -; v_gene: TRBV6-5; j_gene: TRBJ1-2; d_gene: -; CDR3aa: CASSYGSREIGYTF; CDR3nt: TGTGCCAGCAGTTACGGATCCAGGGAGATTGGCTACACCTTC
abundance: -; v_gene: TRBV7-2; j_gene: TRBJ1-2; d_gene: TRBD1; CDR3aa: CASSHLTGTTNYGYTF; CDR3nt: TGTGCCAGCAGCCATCTGACAGGGACTACTAACTATGGCTACACCTTC
abundance: -; v_gene: TRBV7-3; j_gene: TRBJ2-7; d_gene: TRBD2; CDR3aa: CASSMGLAGAFSYEQYF; CDR3nt: TGTGCCAGCAGCATGGGACTAGCGGGGGCCTTTTCCTACGAGCAGTACTTC
abundance: -; v_gene: TRBV11-3; j_gene: TRBJ2-1; d_gene: TRBD1; CDR3aa: CASSFGTEYNEQFF; CDR3nt: TGTGCCAGCAGCTTCGGGACAGAGTACAATGAGCAGTTCTTC
abundance: -; v_gene: TRBV19; j_gene: TRBJ2-2; d_gene: TRBD1; CDR3aa: CASSSDRGRDWTGELFF; CDR3nt: TGTGCCAGTAGTTCGGACAGGGGGCGCGACTGGACCGGGGAGCTGTTTTTT
abundance: -; v_gene: TRBV7-9; j_gene: TRBJ2-5; d_gene: -; CDR3aa: CASSSAMATQETQYF; CDR3nt: TGTGCCAGCAGCTCCGCAATGGCGACTCAAGAGACCCAGTACTTC
abundance: -; v_gene: TRBV7-2; j_gene: TRBJ1-5; d_gene: -; CDR3aa: CASSLEAGGNQPQHF; CDR3nt: TGTGCCAGCAGCTTAGAGGCAGGGGGCAATCAGCCCCAGCATTTT
abundance: once; v_gene: TRBV9; j_gene: TRBJ1-4; d_gene: -; CDR3aa: CASSAGRGGEKLFF; CDR3nt: TGTGCCAGCAGCGCAGGTAGGGGCGGTGAAAAACTGTTTTTT
abundance: -; v_gene: TRBV7-9; j_gene: TRBJ2-1; d_gene: TRBD2; CDR3aa: CASSLGRTRGNEQFF; CDR3nt: TGTGCCAGCAGCTTAGGGAGGACTAGAGGCAATGAGCAGTTCTTC
abundance: -; v_gene: TRBV21-1; j_gene: TRBJ1-2; d_gene: -; CDR3aa: CASRHYGYTF; CDR3nt: TGTGCCAGCAGACACTATGGCTACACCTTC
abundance: -; v_gene: TRBV28; j_gene: TRBJ1-2; d_gene: TRBD1; CDR3aa: CATGDRARSRYTF; CDR3nt: TGTGCCACCGGGGACAGGGCCAGAAGTCGCTACACCTTC
abundance: -; v_gene: TRBV2; j_gene: TRBJ2-7; d_gene: -; CDR3aa: CASSVGGAYEQYF; CDR3nt: TGTGCCAGCAGTGTAGGCGGAGCCTACGAGCAGTACTTC
abundance: -; v_gene: TRBV11-1; j_gene: TRBJ2-7; d_gene: -; CDR3aa: CASSLGSGGYEQYF; CDR3nt: TGTGCCAGCAGCTTGGGGAGTGGGGGTTACGAGCAGTACTTC
abundance: -; v_gene: TRBV6-1; j_gene: TRBJ2-7; d_gene: -; CDR3aa: CASSVWPVYEQYF; CDR3nt: TGTGCCAGCAGTGTCTGGCCGGTCTACGAGCAGTACTTC
abundance: -; v_gene: TRBV19; j_gene: TRBJ2-5; d_gene: TRBD2; CDR3aa: CASARSGIWETQYF; CDR3nt: TGTGCCAGTGCGCGTAGCGGGATATGGGAGACCCAGTACTTC
abundance: -; v_gene: TRBV7-2; j_gene: TRBJ2-7; d_gene: -; CDR3aa: CASSLTQGPISYEQYF; CDR3nt: TGTGCCAGCAGCTTAACGCAAGGGCCGATTTCCTACGAGCAGTACTTC
abundance: -; v_gene: TRBV11-3; j_gene: TRBJ2-2; d_gene: -; CDR3aa: CASSSSPGELFF; CDR3nt: TGTGCCAGCAGCTCTAGCCCCGGGGAGCTGTTTTTT
abundance: -; v_gene: TRBV6-6; j_gene: TRBJ1-1; d_gene: -; CDR3aa: CASSPSGGFNTEAFF; CDR3nt: TGTGCCAGCAGTCCATCGGGGGGTTTTAACACTGAAGCTTTCTTT
abundance: -; v_gene: TRBV2; j_gene: TRBJ2-3; d_gene: -; CDR3aa: CASSKSRGADTQYF; CDR3nt: TGTGCCAGTTCCAAGTCAAGGGGGGCAGATACGCAGTATTTT
abundance: -; v_gene: TRBV25-1; j_gene: TRBJ1-2; d_gene: -; CDR3aa: CASSEFQGKGNYGYTF; CDR3nt: TGTGCCAGCAGTGAATTCCAGGGTAAAGGCAACTATGGCTACACCTTC
abundance: -; v_gene: TRBV4-3; j_gene: TRBJ1-2; d_gene: -; CDR3aa: CASSQERSLPNYGYTF; CDR3nt: TGCGCCAGCAGCCAAGAAAGAAGCCTCCCTAACTATGGCTACACCTTC
abundance: -; v_gene: TRBV7-2; j_gene: TRBJ1-2; d_gene: -; CDR3aa: CASSLRVTGTNYGYTF; CDR3nt: TGTGCCAGCAGCTTAAGGGTGACAGGTACTAACTATGGCTACACCTTC
abundance: -; v_gene: TRBV6-1; j_gene: TRBJ2-7; d_gene: -; CDR3aa: CASSEAPPRGGGSSEQYF; CDR3nt: TGTGCCAGCAGTGAAGCCCCCCCTCGCGGAGGGGGCTCATCCGAGCAGTACTTC
abundance: -; v_gene: TRBV2; j_gene: TRBJ2-2; d_gene: TRBD2; CDR3aa: CASWSGANTGELFF; CDR3nt: TGTGCCAGCTGGAGCGGGGCGAACACCGGGGAGCTGTTTTTT
abundance: -; v_gene: TRBV6-5; j_gene: TRBJ1-1; d_gene: -; CDR3aa: CASRGTPGTEAFF; CDR3nt: TGTGCCAGCAGGGGGACACCCGGAACTGAAGCTTTCTTT
abundance: -; v_gene: TRBV11-2; j_gene: TRBJ1-2; d_gene: -; CDR3aa: CASSLERQSNYGYTF; CDR3nt: TGTGCCAGCAGCTTAGAACGACAGTCTAACTATGGCTACACCTTC
abundance: -; v_gene: TRBV11-2; j_gene: TRBJ2-3; d_gene: -; CDR3aa: CASSTRGLPGTDTQYF; CDR3nt: TGTGCCAGCAGCACCCGCGGACTACCCGGCACAGATACGCAGTATTTT
abundance: -; v_gene: TRBV13; j_gene: TRBJ2-7; d_gene: -; CDR3aa: CASSSTIGPSYEQYF; CDR3nt: TGTGCCAGCAGCTCAACTATAGGTCCTTCCTACGAGCAGTACTTC
abundance: once; v_gene: TRBV5-6; j_gene: TRBJ1-2; d_gene: -; CDR3aa: CASSLRANYGYTF; CDR3nt: TGTGCCAGCAGCTTGCGAGCTAACTATGGCTACACCTTC
abundance: -; v_gene: TRBV4-1; j_gene: TRBJ1-1; d_gene: -; CDR3aa: CASSPTWSRTERKNTEAFF; CDR3nt: TGCGCCAGCAGCCCTACATGGAGTCGGACAGAAAGAAAGAACACTGAAGCTTTCTTT
abundance: -; v_gene: TRBV6-5; j_gene: TRBJ1-4; d_gene: -; CDR3aa: CASSYGVGTNEKLFF; CDR3nt: TGTGCCAGCAGTTACGGTGTGGGGACTAATGAAAAACTGTTTTTT
abundance: -; v_gene: TRBV5-1; j_gene: TRBJ2-1; d_gene: -; CDR3aa: CASSLGLHNEQFF; CDR3nt: TGCGCCAGCAGCTTGGGACTCCACAATGAGCAGTTCTTC
abundance: -; v_gene: TRBV7-8; j_gene: TRBJ2-1; d_gene: -; CDR3aa: CASSTGAEQFF; CDR3nt: TGTGCCAGCAGCACGGGAGCTGAGCAGTTCTTC
abundance: -; v_gene: TRBV2; j_gene: TRBJ1-5; d_gene: -; CDR3aa: CASMAPGRNNQPQHF; CDR3nt: TGTGCCAGCATGGCCCCGGGACGGAACAATCAGCCCCAGCATTTT
abundance: -; v_gene: TRBV4-1; j_gene: TRBJ2-5; d_gene: TRBD1; CDR3aa: CASSQDLGTGGRETQYF; CDR3nt: TGCGCCAGCAGCCAAGATCTGGGGACAGGGGGCAGGGAGACCCAGTACTTC
abundance: -; v_gene: TRBV7-8; j_gene: TRBJ1-1; d_gene: -; CDR3aa: CASSLGRRNTEAFF; CDR3nt: TGTGCCAGCAGCTTGGGACGCCGGAACACTGAAGCTTTCTTT
abundance: few; v_gene: TRBV9; j_gene: TRBJ2-7; d_gene: TRBD1; CDR3aa: CASSPWTGGDEQYF; CDR3nt: TGTGCCAGCAGCCCTTGGACAGGGGGCGACGAGCAGTACTTC
abundance: -; v_gene: TRBV27; j_gene: TRBJ2-3; d_gene: TRBD2; CDR3aa: CASPIEGLAGPRDTQYF; CDR3nt: TGTGCCAGCCCCATAGAGGGACTAGCGGGGCCGCGGGATACGCAGTATTTT
abundance: -; v_gene: TRBV4-3; j_gene: TRBJ2-7; d_gene: TRBD1; CDR3aa: CASSRGQGTSYEQYF; CDR3nt: TGCGCCAGCAGCCGGGGACAGGGGACGTCCTACGAGCAGTACTTC